The 21 T cell receptor beta chains listed next were all sequenced from one sample in a study of shared clonotypes between healthy human individuals. The method was immunoSEQ multiplex PCR; TCRdb's version includes in-frame clones alone and lacks a portion of them. The table shows some 2 million clones, with roughly 94% occurring only once. The specimen was naive CD4+ T cells sorted from blood. Indicated subset: CD45RA+ positively selected. These receptors came from a man aged 18-30 years in good health.

V is TRBV11-2 and J is TRBJ2-2; no clear D gene. Trimming left V 4 bases short and J 6 bases short, with 15 bases between. This CDR3 region has 15 residues. Germline assignment: CDR1 SGHAT and CDR2 FQNNGV. Here the CDR3 DNA reads TGTGCCAGCAGCTCGATAGGTTTGAGTGCCGGGGAGCTGTTTTTT. Protein: CASSSIGLSAGELFF.

The chain uses TRBV7-9 and TRBJ1-1; TRBD1 matches 7 bases. In germline, CDR1 is SEHNR, CDR2 FQNEAQ (reference sequence). The CDR3 contains 13 residues. V trimming: 5 bases; J trimming: 5 bases; junction bases outside the gene matches: 5. DNA of the CDR3: TGTGCCAGCAGCACCATGACAGGGACTGAAGCTTTCTTT. Translation gives CASSTMTGTEAFF.

This clone was detected only a few times. The chain employs TRBV11-2 and TRBJ1-3; no firm D call. The CDR3 extends over 15 amino acids. CDR1 and CDR2 (germline): SGHAT, FQNNGV. V lost 0 bases to trimming and J lost 6 bases, with 12 bases between them. Here the CDR3 reads CASSLEGRPENTIYF. CDR3 nucleotides: TGTGCCAGCAGCTTAGAAGGGCGACCCGAAAACACCATATATTTT.

The chain is built from TRBV4-1 and TRBJ2-1, with no clear D. The CDR3 is made up of 12 amino acids. V was pared by 4 bases and J by 8 bases, with 9 bases between. Germline CDR1 and CDR2: MGHRA and YSYEKL. The DNA for the CDR3 is TGCGCCAGCAGCCGCCCTATGGATGAGCAGTTCTTC. It is translated as CASSRPMDEQFF.

This chain uses TRBV11-2 with TRBJ2-7; 8 positions agree with TRBD1. Losses at the gene ends were 5 bases for V and 0 bases for J; bases not matched to a gene: 6. Looked up from germline, CDR1 is SGHAT and CDR2 is FQNNGV. The CDR3 contains 15 residues. The CDR3 region has the DNA TGTGCCAGCAGCGGGCGACAGGGGAGCTCCTACGAGCAGTACTTC. This codes for CASSGRQGSSYEQYF.

The chain employs TRBV7-9 and TRBJ2-2, with 10 bases lining up with TRBD2. V gave up 5 bases and J gave up 3 bases; unmatched junction bases: 3. The germline gives CDR1 SEHNR, CDR2 FQNEAQ (reference sequence). The CDR3 contains 15 residues. CDR3 protein: CASSPLAGDTGELFF. CDR3 DNA: TGTGCCAGCAGCCCGCTAGCGGGGGACACCGGGGAGCTGTTTTTT.

The rearrangement uses TRBV29-1 and TRBJ1-2; D is uncertain. Germline CDR1 SQVTM, CDR2 ANQGSEA. CDR3 length: 12 residues. Trimming took off 4 bases at V and 6 bases at J, with 12 bases between the two ends. The CDR3 coding sequence is TGCAGCGTTGGGCAGCGGCCTAATGGCTACACCTTC. Its protein is CSVGQRPNGYTF.

This clone was seen once. The chain employs TRBV19 and TRBJ2-6, with a tentative D call TRBD1 (6 bases). With 5 bases removed from V and 0 bases from J, the gap between germline ends came to 17 bases. Germline CDR1 LNHDA, CDR2 SQIVND (reference sequence). The CDR3 loop spans 18 amino acids. The CDR3, as DNA: TGTGCCAGTAGTTCGACAGGATTGGATCCCTCTGGGGCCAACGTCCTGACTTTC. Protein: CASSSTGLDPSGANVLTF.

J is TRBJ1-2 and V is TRBV29-1, with a possible D match to TRBD1 (6 bases). This CDR3 region has 13 residues. Germline CDR1 is SQVTM and CDR2 is ANQGSEA. V shed 3 bases and J shed 4 bases, with 12 bases lying between them. CDR3 sequence (DNA): TGCAGCGTTGAGACAGGAAAGTTCTATGGCTACACCTTC. Amino acid sequence: CSVETGKFYGYTF.

Note on this clone: In the same sample, other DNA sequences code for this CDR3. The chain is built from TRBV7-9 and TRBJ2-1, with a weak D call TRBD2 (5 bases). Trimming took off 1 base at V and 0 bases at J, with 7 bases between the two ends. CDR3 length: 15 amino acids. The germline gives CDR1 SEHNR, CDR2 FQNEAQ (reference sequence). For the CDR3, the DNA is TGTGCCAGCAGCTTAGTAGGGAGCTCCTACAATGAGCAGTTCTTC. Translating it yields CASSLVGSSYNEQFF. Looking up the rest from reference TRBV7-9 and TRBJ2-1 gives the full variable domain: DTGVSQNPRHKITKRGQNVTFRCDPISEHNRLYWYRQTLGQGPEFLTYFQNEAQLEKSRLLSDRFSAERPKGSFSTLEIQRTEQGDSAMYLCASSLVGSSYNEQFFGPGTRLTVL.

The gene calls are TRBV5-1 and TRBJ1-2; no definite D call. CDR1 is SGHRS, CDR2 YFSETQ, per germline. The CDR3 is 15 residues long. Between the trimmed V and J ends, which lost 0 bases and 3 bases, there was a span of 12 bases. CDR3 amino acids: CASSLGRVGDYGYTF. The CDR3 DNA follows: TGCGCCAGCAGCTTGGGTCGGGTGGGTGACTATGGCTACACCTTC.

The chain uses TRBV7-8 and TRBJ1-2, with TRBD1 matching 8 bases. V was pared by 1 base and J by 0 bases, with 10 bases of the junction left unmatched. Germline-derived CDR1 and CDR2 are SGHVS and FQNEAQ. This CDR3 has 18 residues. CDR3 bases: TGTGCCAGCAGCTTAGAATCGGGACAGGTGGGCTCTAACTATGGCTACACCTTC. The encoded protein is CASSLESGQVGSNYGYTF.

The chain has TRBV6-1 and TRBJ2-7; 11 bases are shared with TRBD2. The CDR3 is made up of 17 amino acids. V lost 3 bases and J lost 3; bases outside the gene matches: 10. Per the germline V gene, CDR1 is MNHNS and CDR2 is SASEGT. The CDR3 protein is CASSEMVAGGPGYEQYF. CDR3 nucleotide sequence: TGTGCCAGCAGTGAGATGGTAGCGGGAGGGCCAGGCTACGAGCAGTACTTC.

This chain links TRBV6-1 with TRBJ1-6; TRBD1 might be the D (5 bases). The ends were cut back, 3 bases at V and 10 bases at J, with 16 bases in the middle. The CDR3 loop spans 15 amino acids. Per the germline V gene, CDR1 is MNHNS and CDR2 is SASEGT. Here the CDR3 DNA reads TGTGCCAGCAGTGATGAGGGGCGTGGGGGATCACCCCTCCACTTT. Amino acids: CASSDEGRGGSPLHF.

The chain uses TRBV6-5 and TRBJ2-1; D unclear. Between the trimmed V and J ends, which lost 6 bases and 7 bases, there was a span of 13 bases. The CDR3 covers 13 residues. Germline V gives CDR1 MNHEY, CDR2 SVGAGI. CDR3 residues: CASSRDFLNEQFF. The CDR3 coding sequence is TGTGCCAGCAGCCGAGATTTTTTGAATGAGCAGTTCTTC.

As regards this clone: A single base separates this from a much larger clone, so it may be a read error. The same CDR3 can be traced to other DNA sequences in this sample. V gene TRBV27 combines with J gene TRBJ2-3; TRBD2 agrees at 10 bases. With V trimmed by 5 bases and J by 1 base, 3 bases remained unmatched. The CDR3 spans 15 residues. Germline CDR1 is MNHEY and CDR2 is SMNVEV (reference sequence). CDR3 in amino acids: CASSLLAGGTDTQYF. CDR3 in DNA: TGTGCCAGCAGTCTTCTAGCGGGGGGCACAGATACGCAGTATTTT.

The chain couples TRBV5-1 to TRBJ2-7; TRBD1 is a possible D gene (5 bases). Per the germline V gene, CDR1 is SGHRS and CDR2 is YFSETQ. The CDR3 covers 14 residues. V was shortened by 5 bases and J by 0 bases, with 12 bases between the two germline ends. The CDR3 spells CASRATASSYEQYF. CDR3 nucleotide sequence: TGCGCCAGCAGGGCGACAGCGAGCTCCTACGAGCAGTACTTC.

The chain has TRBV19 and TRBJ2-1, with TRBD1 matching over 10 bases. This CDR3 is built from 15 residues. Looked up from germline, CDR1 is LNHDA and CDR2 is SQIVND (reference sequence). With V trimmed by 4 bases and J by 8 bases, 8 bases remained unmatched. The CDR3 coding sequence is TGTGCCAGTAGTAGAGGGGACAGGGGAAAGGATGAGCAGTTCTTC. Encoded protein: CASSRGDRGKDEQFF.

This chain connects TRBV7-2 to TRBJ1-4; tentative D call: TRBD1 (5 bases). The germline gives CDR1 SGHTA, CDR2 FQGNSA. The V end was cut by 4 bases, the J end by 4 bases, with 13 bases between. This CDR3 region has 15 residues. The DNA for the CDR3 is TGTGCCAGCAGCTCAGGGCAGGTTTTTAATGAAAAACTGTTTTTT. Translated: CASSSGQVFNEKLFF.

This clone has a single count. This sequence joins TRBV6-1 and TRBJ2-7; D is unresolved. The germline CDR1 and CDR2 sequences are MNHNS and SASEGT. This CDR3 region has 13 residues. V was pared by 0 bases and J by 7 bases, with 10 bases between. CDR3 protein: CASSEASGLEQYF. In DNA form, the CDR3 reads TGTGCCAGCAGTGAAGCTTCGGGCCTTGAGCAGTACTTC.

V is TRBV27 and J is TRBJ2-5, with D tentatively TRBD1 (6 bases). Trimming left V 5 bases short and J 1 base short, with 20 bases between. Germline-derived CDR1 and CDR2 are MNHEY and SMNVEV (reference sequence). The CDR3 consists of 17 residues. In DNA, the CDR3 is TGTGCCAGCAGTCCGATAGGAACAGGGAAGGTCCAAGAGACCCAGTACTTC. Its protein is CASSPIGTGKVQETQYF.